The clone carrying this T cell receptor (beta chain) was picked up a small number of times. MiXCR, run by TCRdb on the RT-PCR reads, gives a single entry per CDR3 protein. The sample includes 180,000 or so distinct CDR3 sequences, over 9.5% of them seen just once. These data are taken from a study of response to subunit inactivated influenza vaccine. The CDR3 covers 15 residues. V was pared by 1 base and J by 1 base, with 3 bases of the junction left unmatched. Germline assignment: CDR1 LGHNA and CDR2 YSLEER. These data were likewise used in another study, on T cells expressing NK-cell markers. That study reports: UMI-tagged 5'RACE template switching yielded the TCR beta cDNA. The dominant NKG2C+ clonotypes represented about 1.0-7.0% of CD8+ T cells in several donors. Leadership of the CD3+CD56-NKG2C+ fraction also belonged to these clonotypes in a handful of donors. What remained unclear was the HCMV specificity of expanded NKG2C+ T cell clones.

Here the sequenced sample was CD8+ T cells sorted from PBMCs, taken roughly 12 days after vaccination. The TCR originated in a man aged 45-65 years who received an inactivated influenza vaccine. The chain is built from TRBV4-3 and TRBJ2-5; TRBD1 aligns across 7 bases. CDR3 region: CASSQGTGPQETQYF. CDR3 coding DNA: TGCGCCAGCAGCCAAGGGACAGGCCCCCAAGAGACCCAGTACTTC.